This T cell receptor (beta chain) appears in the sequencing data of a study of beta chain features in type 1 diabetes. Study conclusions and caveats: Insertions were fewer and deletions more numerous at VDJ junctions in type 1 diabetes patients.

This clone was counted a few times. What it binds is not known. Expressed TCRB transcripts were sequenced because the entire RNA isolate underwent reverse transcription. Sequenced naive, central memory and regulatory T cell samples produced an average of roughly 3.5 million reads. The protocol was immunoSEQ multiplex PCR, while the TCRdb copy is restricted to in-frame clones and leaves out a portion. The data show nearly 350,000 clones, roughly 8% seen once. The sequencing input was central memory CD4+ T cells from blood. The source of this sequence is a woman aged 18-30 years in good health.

CDR3 nucleotide sequence: TGTGCCAGCAGCCACGACAGGGCCTCCTACGAGCAGTACTTC. Translating it yields CASSHDRASYEQYF. The rearrangement joins TRBV4-2 to TRBJ2-7; 7 bases fit TRBD1. J lost 0 bases, V lost 3 bases, and 2 bases had no gene match. This CDR3 comprises 14 residues. Germline V gene sequence: CDR1 LGHNA, CDR2 YNFKEQ.